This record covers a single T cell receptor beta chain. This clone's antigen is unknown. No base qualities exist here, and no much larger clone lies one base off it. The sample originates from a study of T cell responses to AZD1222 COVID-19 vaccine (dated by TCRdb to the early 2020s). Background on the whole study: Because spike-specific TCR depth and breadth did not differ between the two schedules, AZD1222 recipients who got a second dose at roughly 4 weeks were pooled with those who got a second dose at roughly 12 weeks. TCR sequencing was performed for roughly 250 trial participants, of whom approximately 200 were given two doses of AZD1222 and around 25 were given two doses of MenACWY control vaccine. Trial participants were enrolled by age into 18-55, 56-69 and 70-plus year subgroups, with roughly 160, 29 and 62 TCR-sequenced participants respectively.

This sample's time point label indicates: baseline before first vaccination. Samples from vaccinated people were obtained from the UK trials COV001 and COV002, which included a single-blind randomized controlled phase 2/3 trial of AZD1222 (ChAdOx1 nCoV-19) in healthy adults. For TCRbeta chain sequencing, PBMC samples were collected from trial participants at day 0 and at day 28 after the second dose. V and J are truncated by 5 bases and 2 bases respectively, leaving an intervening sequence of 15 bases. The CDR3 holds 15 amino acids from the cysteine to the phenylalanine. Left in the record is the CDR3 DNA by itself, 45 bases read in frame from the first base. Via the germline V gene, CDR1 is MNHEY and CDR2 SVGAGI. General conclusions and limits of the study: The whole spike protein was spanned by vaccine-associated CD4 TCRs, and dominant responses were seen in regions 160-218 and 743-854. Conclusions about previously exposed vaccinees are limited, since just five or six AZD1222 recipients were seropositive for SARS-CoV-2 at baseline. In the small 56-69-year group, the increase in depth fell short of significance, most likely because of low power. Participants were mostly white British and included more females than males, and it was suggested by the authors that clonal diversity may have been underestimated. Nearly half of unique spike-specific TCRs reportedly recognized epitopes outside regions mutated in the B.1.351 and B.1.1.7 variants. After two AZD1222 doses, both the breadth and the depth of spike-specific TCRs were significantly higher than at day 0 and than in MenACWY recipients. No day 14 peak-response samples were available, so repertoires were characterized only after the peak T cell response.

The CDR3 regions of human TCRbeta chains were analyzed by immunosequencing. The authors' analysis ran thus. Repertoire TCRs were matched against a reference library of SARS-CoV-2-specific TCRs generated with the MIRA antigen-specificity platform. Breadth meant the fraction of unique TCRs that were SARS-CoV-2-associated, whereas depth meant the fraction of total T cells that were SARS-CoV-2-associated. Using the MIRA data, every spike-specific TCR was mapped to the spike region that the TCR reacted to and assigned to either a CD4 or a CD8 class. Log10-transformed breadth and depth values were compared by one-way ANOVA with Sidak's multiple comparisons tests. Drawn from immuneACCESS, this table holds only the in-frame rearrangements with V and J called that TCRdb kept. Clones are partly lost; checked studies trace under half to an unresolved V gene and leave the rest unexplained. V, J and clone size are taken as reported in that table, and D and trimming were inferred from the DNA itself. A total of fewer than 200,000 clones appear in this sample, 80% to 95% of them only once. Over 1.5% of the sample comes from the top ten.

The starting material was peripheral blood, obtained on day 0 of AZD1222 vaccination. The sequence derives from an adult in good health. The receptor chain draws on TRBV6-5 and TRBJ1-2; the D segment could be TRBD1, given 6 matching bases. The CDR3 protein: CASSPSGGGNYGYTF. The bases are TGTGCCAGCAGTCCTAGTGGGGGGGGCAACTATGGCTACACCTTC.